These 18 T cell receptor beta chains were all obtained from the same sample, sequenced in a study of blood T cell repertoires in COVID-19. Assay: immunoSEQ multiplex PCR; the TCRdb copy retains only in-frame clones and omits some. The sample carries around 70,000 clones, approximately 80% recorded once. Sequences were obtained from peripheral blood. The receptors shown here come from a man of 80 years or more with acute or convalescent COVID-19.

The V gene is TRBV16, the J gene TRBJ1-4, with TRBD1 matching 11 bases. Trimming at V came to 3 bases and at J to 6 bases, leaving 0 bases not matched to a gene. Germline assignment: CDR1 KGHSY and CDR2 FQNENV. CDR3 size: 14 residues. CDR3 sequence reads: CASSQGQGDEKLFF. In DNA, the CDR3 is TGTGCCAGCAGCCAGGGACAGGGGGATGAAAAACTGTTTTTT.

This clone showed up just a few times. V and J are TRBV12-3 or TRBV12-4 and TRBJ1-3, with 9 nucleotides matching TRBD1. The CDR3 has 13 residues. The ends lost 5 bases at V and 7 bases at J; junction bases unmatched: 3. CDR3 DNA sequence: TGTGCCAGCAGTGTCGACAGGGGGAACACCATATATTTT. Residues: CASSVDRGNTIYF.

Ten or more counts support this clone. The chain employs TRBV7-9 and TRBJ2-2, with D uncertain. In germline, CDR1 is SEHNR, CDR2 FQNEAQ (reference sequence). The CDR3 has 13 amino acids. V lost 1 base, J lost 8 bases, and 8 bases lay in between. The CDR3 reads CASSLGALGELFF. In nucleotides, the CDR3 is TGTGCCAGCAGCTTAGGGGCCCTTGGGGAGCTGTTTTTT. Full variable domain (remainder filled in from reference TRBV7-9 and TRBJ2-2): DTGVSQNPRHKITKRGQNVTFRCDPISEHNRLYWYRQTLGQGPEFLTYFQNEAQLEKSRLLSDRFSAERPKGSFSTLEIQRTEQGDSAMYLCASSLGALGELFFGEGSRLTVL.

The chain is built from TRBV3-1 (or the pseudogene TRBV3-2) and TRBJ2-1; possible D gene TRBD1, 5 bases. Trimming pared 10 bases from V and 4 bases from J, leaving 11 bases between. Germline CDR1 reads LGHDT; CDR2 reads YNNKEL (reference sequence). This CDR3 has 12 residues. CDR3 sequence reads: CAIPDSYNEQFF. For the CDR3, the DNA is TGTGCCATCCCCGACAGTTACAATGAGCAGTTCTTC.

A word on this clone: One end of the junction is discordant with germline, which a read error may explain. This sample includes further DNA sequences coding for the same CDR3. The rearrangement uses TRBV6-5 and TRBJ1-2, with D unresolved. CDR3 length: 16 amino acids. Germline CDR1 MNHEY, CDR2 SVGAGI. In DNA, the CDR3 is TGTGCCAGTAGTTACCATACCGTTGGGGAGAACTATGGCTACACCTTC. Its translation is CASSYHTVGENYGYTF.

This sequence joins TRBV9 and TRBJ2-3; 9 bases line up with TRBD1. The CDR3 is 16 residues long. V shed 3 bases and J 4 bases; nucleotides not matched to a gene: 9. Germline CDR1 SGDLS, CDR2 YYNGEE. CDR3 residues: CASSASTGTGPDTQYF. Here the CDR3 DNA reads TGTGCCAGCAGCGCCAGTACCGGGACAGGGCCAGATACGCAGTATTTT.

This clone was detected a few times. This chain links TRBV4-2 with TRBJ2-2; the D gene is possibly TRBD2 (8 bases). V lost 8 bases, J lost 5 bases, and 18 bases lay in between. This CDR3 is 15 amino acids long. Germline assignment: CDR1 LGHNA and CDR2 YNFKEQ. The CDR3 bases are TGTGCCAGCGGGACAGCGGGAGTTGGAACCGGGGAGCTGTTTTTT. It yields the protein CASGTAGVGTGELFF.

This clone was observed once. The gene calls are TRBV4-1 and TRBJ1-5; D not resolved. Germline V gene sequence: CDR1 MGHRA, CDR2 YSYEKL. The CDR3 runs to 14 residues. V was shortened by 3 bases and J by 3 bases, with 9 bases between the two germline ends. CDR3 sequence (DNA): TGCGCCAGCAGCCACCCACAGTTCAATCAGCCCCAGCATTTT. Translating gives CASSHPQFNQPQHF.

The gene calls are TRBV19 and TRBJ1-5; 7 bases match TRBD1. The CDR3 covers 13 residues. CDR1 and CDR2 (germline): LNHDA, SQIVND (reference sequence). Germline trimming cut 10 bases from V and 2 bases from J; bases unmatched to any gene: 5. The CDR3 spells CATRDRGNQPQHF. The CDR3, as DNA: TGTGCCACCCGCGACAGGGGCAATCAGCCCCAGCATTTT. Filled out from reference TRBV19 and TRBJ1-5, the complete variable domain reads DGGITQSPKYLFRKEGQNVTLSCEQNLNHDAMYWYRQDPGQGLRLIYYSQIVNDFQKGDIAEGYSVSREKKESFPLTVTSAQKNPTAFYLCATRDRGNQPQHFGDGTRLSIL.

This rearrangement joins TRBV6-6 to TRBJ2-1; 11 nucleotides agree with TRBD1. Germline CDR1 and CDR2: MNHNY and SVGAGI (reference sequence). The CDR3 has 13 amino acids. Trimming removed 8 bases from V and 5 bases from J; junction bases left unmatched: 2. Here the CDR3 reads CASRTGGHNEQFF. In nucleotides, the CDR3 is TGTGCCAGCCGGACAGGGGGCCACAATGAGCAGTTCTTC.

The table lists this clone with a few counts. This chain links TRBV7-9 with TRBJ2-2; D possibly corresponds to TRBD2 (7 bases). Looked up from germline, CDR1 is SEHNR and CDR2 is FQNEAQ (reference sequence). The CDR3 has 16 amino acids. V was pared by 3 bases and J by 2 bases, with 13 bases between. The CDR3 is CASSFPGGPNTGELFF. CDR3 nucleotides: TGTGCCAGCAGCTTCCCGGGGGGCCCAAACACCGGGGAGCTGTTTTTT.

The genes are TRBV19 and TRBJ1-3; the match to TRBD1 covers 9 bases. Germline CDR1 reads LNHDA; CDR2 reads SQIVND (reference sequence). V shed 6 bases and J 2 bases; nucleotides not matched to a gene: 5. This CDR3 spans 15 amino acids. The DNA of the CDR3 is TGTGCCAGTAGCTACGGGACAGGGACTGGAAACACCATATATTTT. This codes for CASSYGTGTGNTIYF.

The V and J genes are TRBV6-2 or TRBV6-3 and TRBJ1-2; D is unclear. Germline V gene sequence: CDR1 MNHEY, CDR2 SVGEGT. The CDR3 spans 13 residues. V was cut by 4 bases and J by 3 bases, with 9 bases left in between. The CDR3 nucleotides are TGTGCCAGCAGTTCTGTGGGCGACTATGGCTACACCTTC. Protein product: CASSSVGDYGYTF.

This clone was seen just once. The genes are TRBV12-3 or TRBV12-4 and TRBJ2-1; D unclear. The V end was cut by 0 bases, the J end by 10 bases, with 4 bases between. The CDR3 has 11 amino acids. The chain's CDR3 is CASSLAAEQFF. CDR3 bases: TGTGCCAGCAGTTTAGCGGCCGAGCAGTTCTTC.

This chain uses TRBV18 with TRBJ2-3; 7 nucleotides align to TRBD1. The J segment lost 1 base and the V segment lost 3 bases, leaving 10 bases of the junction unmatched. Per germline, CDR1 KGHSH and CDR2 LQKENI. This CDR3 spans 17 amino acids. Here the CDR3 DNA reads TGTGCCAGCTCACCGTTTAACAGGGGAGAAGGCACAGATACGCAGTATTTT. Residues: CASSPFNRGEGTDTQYF.

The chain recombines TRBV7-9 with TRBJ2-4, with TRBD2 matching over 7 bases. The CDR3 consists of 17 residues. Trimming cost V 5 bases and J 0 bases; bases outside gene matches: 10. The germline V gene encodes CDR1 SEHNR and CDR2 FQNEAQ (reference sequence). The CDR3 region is CASSPGEGGIAKNIQYF. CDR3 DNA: TGTGCCAGCAGCCCGGGAGAGGGAGGGATAGCCAAAAACATTCAGTACTTC.

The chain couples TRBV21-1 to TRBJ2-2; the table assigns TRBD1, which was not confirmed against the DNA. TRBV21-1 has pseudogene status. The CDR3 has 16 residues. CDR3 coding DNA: TGTGCCAGCAGCAAAACTGGGACAATGAACACCGGGGAGCTGTTTTTT. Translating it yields CASSKTGTMNTGELFF.

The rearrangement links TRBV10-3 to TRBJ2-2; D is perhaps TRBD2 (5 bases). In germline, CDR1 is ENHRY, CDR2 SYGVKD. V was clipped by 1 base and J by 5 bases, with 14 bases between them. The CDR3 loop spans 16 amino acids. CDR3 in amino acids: CAISEYPVRGTGELFF. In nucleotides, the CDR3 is TGTGCCATCAGTGAGTATCCGGTTAGAGGGACCGGGGAGCTGTTTTTT.